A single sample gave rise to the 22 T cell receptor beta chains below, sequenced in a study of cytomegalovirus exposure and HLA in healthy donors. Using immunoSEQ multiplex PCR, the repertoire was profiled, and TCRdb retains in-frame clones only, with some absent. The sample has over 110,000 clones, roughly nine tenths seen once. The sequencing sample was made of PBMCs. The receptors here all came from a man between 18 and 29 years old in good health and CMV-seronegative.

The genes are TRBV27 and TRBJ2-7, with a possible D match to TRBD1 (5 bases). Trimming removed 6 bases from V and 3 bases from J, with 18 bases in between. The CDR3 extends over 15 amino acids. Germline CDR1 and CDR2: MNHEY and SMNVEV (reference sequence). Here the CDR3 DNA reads TGTGCCAGCAGCCCTCGACAGCCGACTTACTACGAGCAGTACTTC. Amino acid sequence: CASSPRQPTYYEQYF.

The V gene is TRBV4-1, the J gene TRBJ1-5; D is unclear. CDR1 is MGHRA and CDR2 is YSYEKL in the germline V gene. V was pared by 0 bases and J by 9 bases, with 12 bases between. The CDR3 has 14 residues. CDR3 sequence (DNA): TGCGCCAGCAGCCAAGATTCTCCCTCGGGGCCCCAGCATTTT. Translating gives CASSQDSPSGPQHF.

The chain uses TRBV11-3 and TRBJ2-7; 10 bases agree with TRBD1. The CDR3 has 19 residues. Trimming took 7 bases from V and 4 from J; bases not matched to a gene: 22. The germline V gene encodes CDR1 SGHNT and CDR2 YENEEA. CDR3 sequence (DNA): TGTGCCAGCAACTACTTTGCGGGACAGGGGCGCCTTCGAGAGTACGAGCAGTACTTC. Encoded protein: CASNYFAGQGRLREYEQYF.

Here the CDR3 reads CASSEGVGDGTEAFF. The CDR3 region has the DNA TGTGCCAGCAGTGAAGGGGTAGGGGATGGAACTGAAGCTTTCTTT. The gene calls are TRBV2 and TRBJ1-1, with a weak D call TRBD1 (5 bases). Trimming took 1 base from V and 5 from J, leaving 14 bases between them. The germline V gene has CDR1 SNHLY and CDR2 FYNNEI. The CDR3 runs to 15 residues. Using reference TRBV2 and TRBJ1-1 for the parts outside the CDR3, the full variable domain is EPEVTQTPSHQVTQMGQEVILRCVPISNHLYFYWYRQILGQKVEFLVSFYNNEISEKSEIFDDQFSVERPDGSNFTLKIRSTKLEDSAMYFCASSEGVGDGTEAFFGQGTRLTVV.

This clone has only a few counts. CDR3 nucleotide sequence: TGTGCCAGCTCGCGTTTCCCGGGGACAACCCCCTACGAGCAGTACTTC. Translated, it gives CASSRFPGTTPYEQYF. V and J are TRBV18 and TRBJ2-7; D might be TRBD1 (6 bases). The CDR3 has 16 residues. Trimming removed 6 bases at V and 2 bases at J, with 20 bases between. Germline V gene sequence: CDR1 KGHSH, CDR2 LQKENI.

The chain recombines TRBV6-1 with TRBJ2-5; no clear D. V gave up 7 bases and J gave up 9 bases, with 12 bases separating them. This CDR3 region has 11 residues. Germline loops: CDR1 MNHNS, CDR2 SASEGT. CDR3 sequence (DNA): TGTGCCAGCATCCGCGGATTCTCCCAGTACTTC. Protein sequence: CASIRGFSQYF.

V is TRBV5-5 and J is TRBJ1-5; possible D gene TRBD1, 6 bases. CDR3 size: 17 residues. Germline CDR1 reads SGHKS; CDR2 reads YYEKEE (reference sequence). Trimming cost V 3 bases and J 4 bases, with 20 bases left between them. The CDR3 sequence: CASSSLPLLTGNQPQHF. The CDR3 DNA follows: TGTGCCAGCAGCTCTCTCCCTCTGCTGACAGGTAATCAGCCCCAGCATTTT.

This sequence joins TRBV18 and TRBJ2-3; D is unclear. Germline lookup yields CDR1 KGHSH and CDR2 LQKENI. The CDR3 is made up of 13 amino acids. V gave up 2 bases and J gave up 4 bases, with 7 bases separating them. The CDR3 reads CASSPFGSDTQYF. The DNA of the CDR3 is TGTGCCAGCTCACCATTCGGTTCAGATACGCAGTATTTT.

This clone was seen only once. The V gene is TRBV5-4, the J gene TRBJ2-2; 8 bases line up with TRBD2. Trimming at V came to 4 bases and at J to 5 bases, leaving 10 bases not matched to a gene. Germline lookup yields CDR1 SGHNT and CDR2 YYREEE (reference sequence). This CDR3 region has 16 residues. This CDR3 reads CASSPLPGLGTGELFF. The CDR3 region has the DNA TGTGCCAGCAGCCCCCTCCCGGGACTAGGAACCGGGGAGCTGTTTTTT.

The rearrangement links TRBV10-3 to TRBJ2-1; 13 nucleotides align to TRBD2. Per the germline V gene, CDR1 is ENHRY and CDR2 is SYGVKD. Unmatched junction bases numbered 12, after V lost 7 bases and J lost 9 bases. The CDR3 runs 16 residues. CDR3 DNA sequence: TGTGCCATCAAAGACGGGACTAGCGGGGATCTGGGTGAGCAGTTCTTC. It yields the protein CAIKDGTSGDLGEQFF.

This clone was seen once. The CDR3 DNA reads as TGTGCCATCAGTGCCCGGGACAGTGCAACTAATGAAAAACTGTTTTTT. Its translation: CAISARDSATNEKLFF. The chain joins TRBV10-3 to TRBJ1-4; 7 bases fit TRBD1. Germline V lookup: CDR1 ENHRY, CDR2 SYGVKD. The V gene end was trimmed by 4 bases and the J gene end by 0 bases; junction bases not matched to a gene: 5. CDR3 length: 16 residues.

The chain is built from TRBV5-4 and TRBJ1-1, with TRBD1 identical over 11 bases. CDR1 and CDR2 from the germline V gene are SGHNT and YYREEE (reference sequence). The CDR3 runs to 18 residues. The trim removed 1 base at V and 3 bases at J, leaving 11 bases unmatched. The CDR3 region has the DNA TGTGCCAGCAGCTTGCCCCAAACGGACAGGGGGCTGGACACTGAAGCTTTCTTT. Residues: CASSLPQTDRGLDTEAFF.

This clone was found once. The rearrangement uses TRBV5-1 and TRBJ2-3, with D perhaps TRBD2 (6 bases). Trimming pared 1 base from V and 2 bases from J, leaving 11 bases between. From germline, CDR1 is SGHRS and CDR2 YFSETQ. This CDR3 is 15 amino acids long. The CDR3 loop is CASSLLGTFTDTQYF. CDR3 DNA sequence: TGCGCCAGCAGCTTGTTAGGGACTTTCACAGATACGCAGTATTTT.

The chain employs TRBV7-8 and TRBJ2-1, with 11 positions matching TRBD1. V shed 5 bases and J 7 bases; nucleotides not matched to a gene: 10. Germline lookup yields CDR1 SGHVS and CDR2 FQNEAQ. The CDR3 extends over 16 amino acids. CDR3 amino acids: CASSLRRDRGRNEQFF. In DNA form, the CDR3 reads TGTGCCAGCAGCCTCCGCCGGGACAGGGGGAGGAATGAGCAGTTCTTC.

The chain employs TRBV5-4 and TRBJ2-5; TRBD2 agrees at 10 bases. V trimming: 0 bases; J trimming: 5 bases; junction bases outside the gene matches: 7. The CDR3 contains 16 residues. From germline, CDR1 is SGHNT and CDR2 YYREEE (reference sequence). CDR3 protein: CASSLDGLAAGETQYF. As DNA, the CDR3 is TGTGCCAGCAGCTTGGACGGACTAGCGGCGGGGGAGACCCAGTACTTC. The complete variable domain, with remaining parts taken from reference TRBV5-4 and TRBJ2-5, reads ETGVTQSPTHLIKTRGQQVTLRCSSQSGHNTVSWYQQALGQGPQFIFQYYREEENGRGNFPPRFSGLQFPNYSSELNVNALELDDSALYLCASSLDGLAAGETQYFGPGTRLLVL.

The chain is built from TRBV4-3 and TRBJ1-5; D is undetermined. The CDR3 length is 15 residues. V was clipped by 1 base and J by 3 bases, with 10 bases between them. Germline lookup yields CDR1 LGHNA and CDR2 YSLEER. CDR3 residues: CASSQVRGFNQPQHF. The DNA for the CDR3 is TGCGCCAGCAGCCAAGTTCGGGGTTTCAATCAGCCCCAGCATTTT.

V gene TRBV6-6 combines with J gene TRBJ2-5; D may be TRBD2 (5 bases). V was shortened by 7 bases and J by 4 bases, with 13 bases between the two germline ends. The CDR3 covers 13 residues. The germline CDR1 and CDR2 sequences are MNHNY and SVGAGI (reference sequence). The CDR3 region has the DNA TGTGCCAGCACCTACGGAGGTGCAGAGACCCAGTACTTC. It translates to CASTYGGAETQYF.

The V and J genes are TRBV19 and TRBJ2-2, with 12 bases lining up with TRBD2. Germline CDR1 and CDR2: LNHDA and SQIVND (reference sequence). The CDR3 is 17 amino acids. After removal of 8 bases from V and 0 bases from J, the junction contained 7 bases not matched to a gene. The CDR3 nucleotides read TGTGCCAGTTGCGGACTAGCGGGGACATCGAACACCGGGGAGCTGTTTTTT. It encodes CASCGLAGTSNTGELFF.

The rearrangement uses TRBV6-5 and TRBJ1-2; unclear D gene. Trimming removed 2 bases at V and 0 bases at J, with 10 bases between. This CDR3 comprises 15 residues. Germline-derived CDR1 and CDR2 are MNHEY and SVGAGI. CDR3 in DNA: TGTGCCAGCAGTTACGTTCAGCGGGCTAACTATGGCTACACCTTC. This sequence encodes CASSYVQRANYGYTF.

In DNA, the CDR3 is TGTGCCAGCACCAGAGGGAGGGCCGTAAATGAGCAGTTCTTC. Protein sequence: CASTRGRAVNEQFF. The V and J genes are TRBV9 and TRBJ2-1; 7 bases fit TRBD2. There are 14 residues in the CDR3. CDR1 is SGDLS and CDR2 is YYNGEE in the germline V gene. The ends lost 6 bases at V and 7 bases at J; junction bases unmatched: 10.

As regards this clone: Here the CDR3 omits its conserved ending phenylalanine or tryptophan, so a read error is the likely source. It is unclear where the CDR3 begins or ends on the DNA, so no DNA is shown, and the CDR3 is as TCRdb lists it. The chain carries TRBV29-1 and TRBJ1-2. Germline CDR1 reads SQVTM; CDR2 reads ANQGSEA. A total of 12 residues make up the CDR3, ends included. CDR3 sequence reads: CSVLPREPSLVI.

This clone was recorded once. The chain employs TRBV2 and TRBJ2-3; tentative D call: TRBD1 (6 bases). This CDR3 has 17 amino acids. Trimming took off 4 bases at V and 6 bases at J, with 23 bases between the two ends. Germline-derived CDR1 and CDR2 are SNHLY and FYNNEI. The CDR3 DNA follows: TGTGCCAGCAGTGCCGTTCCGGGACAACCCTTCACTGATACGCAGTATTTT. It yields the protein CASSAVPGQPFTDTQYF.